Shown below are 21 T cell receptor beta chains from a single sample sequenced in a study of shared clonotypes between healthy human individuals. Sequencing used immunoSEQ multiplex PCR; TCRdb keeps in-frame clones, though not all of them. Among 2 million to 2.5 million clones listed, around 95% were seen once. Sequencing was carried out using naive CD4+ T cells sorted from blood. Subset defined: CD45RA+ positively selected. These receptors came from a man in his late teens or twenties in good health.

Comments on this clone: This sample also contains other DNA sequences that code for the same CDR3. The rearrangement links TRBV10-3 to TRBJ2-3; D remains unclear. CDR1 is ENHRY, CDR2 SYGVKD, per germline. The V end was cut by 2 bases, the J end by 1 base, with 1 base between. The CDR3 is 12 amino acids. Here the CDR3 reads CAISEGTDTQYF. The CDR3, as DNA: TGTGCCATCAGTGAGGGCACAGATACGCAGTATTTT.

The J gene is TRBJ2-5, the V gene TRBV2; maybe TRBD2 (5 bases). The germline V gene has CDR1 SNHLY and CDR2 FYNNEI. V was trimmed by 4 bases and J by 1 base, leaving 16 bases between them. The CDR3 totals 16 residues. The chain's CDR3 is CASSGQLGVGQETQYF. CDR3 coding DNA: TGTGCCAGCAGTGGTCAACTAGGAGTGGGCCAAGAGACCCAGTACTTC. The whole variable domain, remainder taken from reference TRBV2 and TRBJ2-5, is EPEVTQTPSHQVTQMGQEVILRCVPISNHLYFYWYRQILGQKVEFLVSFYNNEISEKSEIFDDQFSVERPDGSNFTLKIRSTKLEDSAMYFCASSGQLGVGQETQYFGPGTRLLVL.

CDR3 loop: CASSQRYSGGMSTDTQYF. For the CDR3, the DNA is TGCGCCAGCAGCCAAAGGTACTCAGGGGGTATGAGCACAGATACGCAGTATTTT. The J gene is TRBJ2-3, the V gene TRBV4-3, with 7 positions matching TRBD1. The CDR3 is 18 amino acids. The V segment lost 2 bases and the J segment 0 bases; nucleotides outside the gene matches: 11. Germline CDR1 and CDR2: LGHNA and YSLEER.

The CDR3 sequence is CATSPGLAGGPDTQYF. CDR3 sequence (DNA): TGTGCCACCAGCCCGGGACTAGCGGGGGGGCCAGATACGCAGTATTTT. This chain connects TRBV15 to TRBJ2-3; TRBD2 matches 16 bases. V shed 5 bases and J 4 bases; nucleotides not matched to a gene: 3. In germline, CDR1 is LNHNV, CDR2 YYDKDF (reference sequence). The CDR3 totals 16 residues.

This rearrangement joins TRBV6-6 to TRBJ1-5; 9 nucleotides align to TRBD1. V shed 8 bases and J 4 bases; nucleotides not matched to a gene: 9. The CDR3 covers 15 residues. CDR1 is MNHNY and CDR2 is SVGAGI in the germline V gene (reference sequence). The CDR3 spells CASSPVTGGNQPQHF. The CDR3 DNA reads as TGTGCCAGCTCACCTGTGACAGGGGGAAATCAGCCCCAGCATTTT.

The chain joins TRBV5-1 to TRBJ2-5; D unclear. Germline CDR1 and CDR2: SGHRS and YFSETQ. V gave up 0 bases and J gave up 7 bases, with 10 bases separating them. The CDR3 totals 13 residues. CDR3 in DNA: TGCGCCAGCAGCTTGGATGGGTATGGGACCCAGTACTTC. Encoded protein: CASSLDGYGTQYF.

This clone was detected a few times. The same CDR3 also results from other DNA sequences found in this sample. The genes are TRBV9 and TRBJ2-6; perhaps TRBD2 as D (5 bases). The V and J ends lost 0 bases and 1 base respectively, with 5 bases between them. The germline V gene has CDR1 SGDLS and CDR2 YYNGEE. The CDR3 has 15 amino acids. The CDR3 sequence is CASSVGGSGANVLTF. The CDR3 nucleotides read TGTGCCAGCAGCGTAGGAGGGTCTGGGGCCAACGTCCTGACTTTC.

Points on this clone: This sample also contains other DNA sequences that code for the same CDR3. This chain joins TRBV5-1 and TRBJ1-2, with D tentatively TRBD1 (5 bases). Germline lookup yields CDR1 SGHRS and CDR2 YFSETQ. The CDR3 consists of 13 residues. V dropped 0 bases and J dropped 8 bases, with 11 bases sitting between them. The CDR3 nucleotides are TGCGCCAGCAGCTTGGGGCAGGGTAACGGCTACACCTTC. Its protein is CASSLGQGNGYTF.

CDR3 residues: CASSISGQTKDTQYF. In DNA, the CDR3 is TGTGCCAGTAGTATATCGGGACAGACTAAAGATACGCAGTATTTT. This rearrangement joins TRBV19 to TRBJ2-3, with TRBD1 identical over 7 bases. Germline V gene lookup returns CDR1 LNHDA and CDR2 SQIVND (reference sequence). The CDR3 sequence is 15 residues long. Trimming removed 2 bases from V and 5 bases from J; junction bases left unmatched: 7.

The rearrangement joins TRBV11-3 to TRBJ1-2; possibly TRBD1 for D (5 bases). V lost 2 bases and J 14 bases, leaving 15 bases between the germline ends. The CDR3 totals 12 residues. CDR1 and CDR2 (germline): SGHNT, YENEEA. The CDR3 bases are TGTGCCAGCAGCTTAAGACAGTCCTATGGGACCTTC. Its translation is CASSLRQSYGTF.

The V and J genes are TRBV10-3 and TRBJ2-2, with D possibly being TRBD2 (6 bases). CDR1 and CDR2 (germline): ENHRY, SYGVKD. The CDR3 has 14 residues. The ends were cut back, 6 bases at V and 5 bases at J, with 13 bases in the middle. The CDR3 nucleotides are TGTGCCATCAGCCCCAGCGGGTGGACCGGGGAGCTGTTTTTT. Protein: CAISPSGWTGELFF.

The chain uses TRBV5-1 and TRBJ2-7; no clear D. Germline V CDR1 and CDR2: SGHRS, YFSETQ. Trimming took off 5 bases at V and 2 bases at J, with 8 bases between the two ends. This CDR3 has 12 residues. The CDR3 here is CASSETAYEQYF. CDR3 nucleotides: TGCGCCAGCAGTGAAACAGCCTACGAGCAGTACTTC.

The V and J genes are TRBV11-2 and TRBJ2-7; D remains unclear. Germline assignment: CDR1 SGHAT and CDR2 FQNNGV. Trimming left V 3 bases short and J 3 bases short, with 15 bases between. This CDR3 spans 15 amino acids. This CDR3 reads CASSFRAQIYYEQYF. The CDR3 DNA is TGTGCCAGCAGCTTCCGGGCCCAGATTTACTACGAGCAGTACTTC.

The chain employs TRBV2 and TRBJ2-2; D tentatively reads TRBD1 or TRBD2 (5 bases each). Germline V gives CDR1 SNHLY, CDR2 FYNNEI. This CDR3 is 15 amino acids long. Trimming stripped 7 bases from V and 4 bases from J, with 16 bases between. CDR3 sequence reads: CASTGSWASTGELFF. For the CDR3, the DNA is TGTGCCAGCACAGGGAGCTGGGCCAGCACCGGGGAGCTGTTTTTT.

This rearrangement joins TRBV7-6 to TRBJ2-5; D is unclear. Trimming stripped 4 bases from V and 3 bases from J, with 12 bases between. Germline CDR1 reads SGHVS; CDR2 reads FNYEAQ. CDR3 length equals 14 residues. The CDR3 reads CASSSPMIKETQYF. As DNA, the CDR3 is TGTGCCAGCAGCTCGCCGATGATAAAAGAGACCCAGTACTTC.

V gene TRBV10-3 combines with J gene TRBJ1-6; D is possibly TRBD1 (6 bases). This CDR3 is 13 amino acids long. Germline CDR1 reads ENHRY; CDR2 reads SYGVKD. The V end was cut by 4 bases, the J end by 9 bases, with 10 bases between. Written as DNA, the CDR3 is TGTGCCATCAGTGGGACAGTGGGTTCACCCCTCCACTTT. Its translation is CAISGTVGSPLHF.

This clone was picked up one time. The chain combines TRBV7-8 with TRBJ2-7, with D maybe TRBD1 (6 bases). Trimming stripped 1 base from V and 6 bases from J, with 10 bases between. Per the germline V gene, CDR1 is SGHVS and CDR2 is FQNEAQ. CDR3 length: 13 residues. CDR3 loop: CASSLVGGFEQYF. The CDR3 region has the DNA TGTGCCAGCAGCTTAGTTGGGGGCTTCGAGCAGTACTTC.

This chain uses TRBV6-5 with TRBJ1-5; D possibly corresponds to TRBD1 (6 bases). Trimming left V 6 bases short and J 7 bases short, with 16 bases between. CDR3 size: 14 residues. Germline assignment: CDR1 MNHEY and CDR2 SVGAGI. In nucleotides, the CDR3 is TGTGCCAGCAGCCCACAGGGCGTCCGGCAGCCCCAGCATTTT. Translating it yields CASSPQGVRQPQHF.

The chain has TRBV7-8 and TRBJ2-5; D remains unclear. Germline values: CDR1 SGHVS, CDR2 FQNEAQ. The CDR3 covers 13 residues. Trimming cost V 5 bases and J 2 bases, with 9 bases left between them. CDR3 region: CASSRGIQETQYF. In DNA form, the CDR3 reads TGTGCCAGCAGCCGCGGAATTCAAGAGACCCAGTACTTC.

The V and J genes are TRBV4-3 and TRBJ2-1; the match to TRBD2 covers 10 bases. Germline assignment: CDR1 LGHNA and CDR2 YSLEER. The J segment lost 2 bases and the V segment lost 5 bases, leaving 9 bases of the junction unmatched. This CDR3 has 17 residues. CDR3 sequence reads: CASSAIAGGGAYNEQFF. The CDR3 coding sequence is TGCGCCAGCAGCGCTATAGCGGGAGGAGGGGCCTACAATGAGCAGTTCTTC.

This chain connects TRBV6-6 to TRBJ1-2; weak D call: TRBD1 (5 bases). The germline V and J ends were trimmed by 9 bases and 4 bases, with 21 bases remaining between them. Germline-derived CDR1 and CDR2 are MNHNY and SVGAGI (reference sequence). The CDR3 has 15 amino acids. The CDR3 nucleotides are TGTGCCAGTATTTTTGGTGGGGACGGGCTCTATGGCTACACCTTC. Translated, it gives CASIFGGDGLYGYTF.